Each of the 16 T cell receptor beta chains below was sequenced from the same sample in a study of T cells in Graves' hyperthyroidism and ophthalmopathy. Amplified TCR beta CDR3 regions derived from RNA transcripts. The TCR CDR3 first-round RT-PCR relied on the HTBI primer set. TCRdb processed the multiplex PCR reads anew with MiXCR; each CDR3 protein has one entry. The sample lists hundreds of thousands of distinct CDR3 sequences, roughly 15% occurring once. Sequenced material: blood. These receptors originate from a woman aged 45-59 years with Graves' ophthalmopathy.

In nucleotides, the CDR3 is TGTGCCAGCAGCTCTGGGACTAGCGGGAGAAAAGGCTCCTACGAGCAGTACTTC. Amino acids: CASSSGTSGRKGSYEQYF. The rearrangement links TRBV5-4 to TRBJ2-7; 14 nucleotides line up with TRBD2. The CDR3 length is 18 residues. The V gene's germline CDR1 is SGHNT and CDR2 YYREEE (reference sequence). The V gene end was trimmed by 3 bases and the J gene end by 0 bases; junction bases not matched to a gene: 8.

This clonotype was seen many times. This chain links TRBV24-1 with TRBJ1-5; tentatively, D is TRBD1 (6 bases). Germline V lookup: CDR1 KGHDR, CDR2 SFDVKD. The CDR3 is made up of 16 amino acids. Trimming stripped 8 bases from V and 2 bases from J, with 18 bases between. The CDR3, as DNA: TGTGCCACCATCGTTCCTAAGGGGGGTGGCAATCAGCCCCAGCATTTT. Amino acids: CATIVPKGGGNQPQHF.

This clonotype has a handful of counts. V is TRBV19 and J is TRBJ2-2; D unresolved. Trimming took off 7 bases at V and 1 base at J, with 10 bases between the two ends. Germline loops: CDR1 LNHDA, CDR2 SQIVND (reference sequence). The CDR3 has 14 amino acids. Here the CDR3 reads CASTRTGNTGELFF. The CDR3 DNA reads as TGTGCCAGTACCAGGACGGGGAACACCGGGGAGCTGTTTTTT.

The gene calls are TRBV12-3 or TRBV12-4 and TRBJ2-3; the match to TRBD2 covers 11 bases. With 11 bases clipped from V and 6 bases from J, the junction kept 10 bases outside the gene matches. The CDR3 runs 14 residues. CDR3 in DNA: TGTGCCTCCGCCGGGACTAGCGGAGGGGATACGCAGTATTTT. This translates into CASAGTSGGDTQYF.

This clonotype appeared once. This clone may be a read error of a much larger clone one base away. The chain links TRBV7-2 to TRBJ2-7; D unresolved. The germline gives CDR1 SGHTA, CDR2 FQGNSA. The CDR3 loop spans 14 amino acids. Here the CDR3 reads CAGSLVATTYEQYF. For the CDR3, the DNA is TGTGCCGGCAGCTTAGTGGCCACCACCTACGAGCAGTACTTC.

In its sample, this clonotype was seen many times. The junction and the germline gene differ at one end; a read error may be behind it. V and J are TRBV20-1 and TRBJ1-1; possibly TRBD1 for D (5 bases). The length of the CDR3 is 12 residues. Germline loops: CDR1 DFQATT, CDR2 SNEGSKA (reference sequence). The CDR3 nucleotides are TGCAGTGCTCATCGAGGGACCCGAGCGTGGGTCTTT. As protein: CSAHRGTRAWVF.

As regards this clonotype: One junction end does not reproduce the germline sequence, and a read error may be involved. J is TRBJ2-7 and V is TRBV14; D gene ambiguous. The CDR3 length is 15 residues. Germline CDR1 SGHDN, CDR2 FVKESK. This CDR3 is CTSSQDYPRDYEQYF. CDR3 bases: TGTACCAGCAGCCAAGATTATCCCAGAGACTACGAGCAGTACTTC. Drawing the rest from reference TRBV14 and TRBJ2-7, the complete variable domain is EAGVTQFPSHSVIEKGQTVTLRCDPISGHDNLYWYRRVMGKEIKFLLHFVKESKQDESGMPNNRFLAERTGGTYSTLKVQPAELEDSGVYFCTSSQDYPRDYEQYFGPGTRLTVT.

Many counts were recorded for this clonotype. The chain combines TRBV20-1 with TRBJ2-1; 8 nucleotides align to TRBD2. Germline V gene lookup returns CDR1 DFQATT and CDR2 SNEGSKA (reference sequence). This CDR3 comprises 16 residues. Trimming took 4 bases from V and 0 from J; bases not matched to a gene: 8. CDR3 nucleotides: TGCAGTGCTAAGGACGTAGCGGGACCCTCCTACAATGAGCAGTTCTTC. Protein sequence: CSAKDVAGPSYNEQFF.

On this clonotype itself: This may be a read error, as it is one base from a much larger clone. The rearrangement joins TRBV27 to TRBJ2-7; no clear D. The J call may be mistaken, given a closer DNA end match to TRBJ2-1. Per germline, CDR1 MNHEY and CDR2 SMNVEV (reference sequence). This CDR3 is 16 amino acids long. For the CDR3, the DNA is TGTGCCAGCAGTTTGAGCCGGAGCAGTGTCCCCTACGAGCAGTTCTTC. This sequence encodes CASSLSRSSVPYEQFF.

This chain uses TRBV11-1 with TRBJ2-1; 9 positions agree with TRBD1. J gave up 0 bases and V 3 bases, and 3 bases lay outside the gene matches. Germline lookup yields CDR1 SGHAT and CDR2 FQDESV (reference sequence). The CDR3 totals 16 residues. The CDR3 DNA is TGTGCCAGCAGCTTGTGGGGACAGGGCTCCTACAATGAGCAGTTCTTC. It codes for CASSLWGQGSYNEQFF.

The J gene is TRBJ1-5, the V gene TRBV19; D is possibly TRBD1 (6 bases). Trimming removed 4 bases at V and 5 bases at J, with 15 bases between. Germline-derived CDR1 and CDR2 are LNHDA and SQIVND (reference sequence). The CDR3 is 15 residues long. DNA of the CDR3: TGTGCCAGTAGTAAGTTGGGGGCCGGGTATCAGCCCCAGCATTTT. Translated, it gives CASSKLGAGYQPQHF.

This clonotype came up a few times. In nucleotides, the CDR3 is TGTGCCAGCAGCCCTAGCGGGAGGGCCTCTACGCAGTATTTT. This encodes CASSPSGRASTQYF. The V call is TRBV5-7, the J call TRBJ2-3; 12 bases fit TRBD2. TRBV5-7 is recorded as an ORF, its role being uncertain. Trimming at V came to 4 bases and at J to 8 bases, leaving 5 bases not matched to a gene. The CDR3 extends over 14 amino acids.

This clonotype was counted ten times or more. The V and J genes are TRBV20-1 and TRBJ2-5; the D is unclear. The CDR3 totals 14 residues. Germline CDR1 DFQATT, CDR2 SNEGSKA (reference sequence). V dropped 6 bases and J dropped 5 bases, with 19 bases sitting between them. The DNA of the CDR3 is TGCAGTGCATACACACGGATTTCTGTGGAGACCCAGTACTTC. This encodes CSAYTRISVETQYF.

In the case of this clonotype: One end of the junction does not line up with germline, which may come from a read error. J is TRBJ2-7 and V is TRBV20-1; no clear D. The CDR3 sequence is 12 residues long. Germline-derived CDR1 and CDR2 are DFQATT and SNEGSKA (reference sequence). CDR3 nucleotide sequence: TGCAGTGCTCTAGGTAGTTCCTACAAGCAGTACTTC. This encodes CSALGSSYKQYF.

The J gene is TRBJ2-2, the V gene TRBV6-1, with D uncertain. CDR1 and CDR2 (germline): MNHNS, SASEGT. The length of the CDR3 is 12 residues. V lost 7 bases and J lost 0, with 3 bases in between. The CDR3 spells CASTANTGELFF. In DNA, the CDR3 is TGTGCCAGCACCGCGAACACCGGGGAGCTGTTTTTT.

This clonotype was counted only a few times. The chain uses TRBV6-6 and TRBJ2-7; no reliable D call. The CDR3 runs to 13 residues. Trimming shortened V by 0 bases and J by 9 bases, and 12 bases separated the two germline ends. Germline V gene lookup returns CDR1 MNHNY and CDR2 SVGAGI (reference sequence). CDR3 sequence reads: CASSYSIGIGQYF. The CDR3 nucleotides are TGTGCCAGCAGTTACTCGATAGGGATCGGGCAGTACTTC.